Here is one TCR beta chain with its context. This entry comes from a study of control samples from healthy donors and cancer patients. Repertoires were generated with immunoSEQ multiplex PCR, while TCRdb's copy carries only in-frame clones and drops some. The sample shows 150,000 or so clones, just under 95% of them seen only once. The receptor's source is a woman in her thirties or forties in good health. The sequenced sample consisted of blood.

Here the CDR3 reads CASSLGNRGEMAYGYTF. CDR3 DNA: TGTGCCAGCAGCTTAGGAAACAGGGGGGAAATGGCCTATGGCTACACCTTC. V usage is TRBV7-2 and J usage is TRBJ1-2; 8 bases are a match to TRBD1. The germline V gene encodes CDR1 SGHTA and CDR2 FQGNSA. J was trimmed by 4 bases and V by 1 base; bases with no gene match: 11. This CDR3 has 17 residues.